This T cell receptor (beta chain) derives from a study of beta chain features in type 1 diabetes. Whole-study context: The examined sorted cells totaled 107,917,701 across samples. Study outcomes and limitations: People with Type 1 diabetes carried modestly yet significantly shorter TCRB CDR3s in all four CD4+ subsets. Patients with type 1 diabetes carried fewer insertions and had more deletions at their VDJ junctions.

Of the isolated RNA, all was reverse transcribed, and so the sequenced material was expressed TCRB transcripts. Some clones are missing from TCRdb's copy, which holds only in-frame ones; the method was immunoSEQ multiplex PCR. The sample has approximately 140,000 clones, roughly 9.3% seen once. Regarding this clone: Antigen specificity is unknown.

Deletions cut 3 bases from V and 6 bases from J, with 14 bases between. Looked up from germline, CDR1 is MDHEN and CDR2 is SYDVKM. The CDR3 is made up of 14 amino acids. Stem cell-like memory, regulatory, central memory and naive CD4+ cells were sorted via CD45RO/CCR7/CD25/CD127/CD95/CD27. This chain uses TRBV28 with TRBJ1-2; tentative D call: TRBD1 (5 bases). The specimen was central memory CD4+ T cells from blood. This sequence was found in a woman in her thirties or forties in good health. The CDR3 DNA follows: TGTGCCAGCAGTTTTCCCGTTAGGGGCCATGGCTACACCTTC. Translated: CASSFPVRGHGYTF.